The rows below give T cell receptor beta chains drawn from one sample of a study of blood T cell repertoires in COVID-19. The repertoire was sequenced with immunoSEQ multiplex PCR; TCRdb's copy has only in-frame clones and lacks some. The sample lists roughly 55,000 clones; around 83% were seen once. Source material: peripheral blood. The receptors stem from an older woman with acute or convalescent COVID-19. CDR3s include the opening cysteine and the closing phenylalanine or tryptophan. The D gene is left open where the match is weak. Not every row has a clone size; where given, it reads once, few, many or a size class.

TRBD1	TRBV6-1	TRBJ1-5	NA	CASSANFGQGMEPQHF	TGTGCCAGCAGTGCAAACTTCGGACAGGGGATGGAGCCCCAGCATTTT
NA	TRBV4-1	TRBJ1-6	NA	CASSQEKQVNSPLHF	TGCGCCAGCAGCCAAGAAAAACAGGTCAATTCACCCCTCCACTTT
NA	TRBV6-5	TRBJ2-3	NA	CASSYYNAEGTDTQYF	TGTGCCAGCAGTTATTACAACGCGGAGGGCACAGATACGCAGTATTTT
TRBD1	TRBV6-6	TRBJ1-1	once	CASSRRTGLMNTEAFF	TGTGCCAGCAGTCGAAGGACAGGATTAATGAACACTGAAGCTTTCTTT
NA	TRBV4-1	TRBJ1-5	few	CASSQDSAGAGGQPQHF	TGCGCCAGCAGCCAAGATTCGGCGGGGGCTGGAGGTCAGCCCCAGCATTTT
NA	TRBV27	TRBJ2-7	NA	CASCTRGGNGPAEQYF	TGTGCCAGCTGCACCCGGGGTGGGAACGGGCCCGCCGAGCAGTACTTC
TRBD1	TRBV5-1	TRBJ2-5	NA	CASSLDGQVQETQYF	TGCGCCAGCAGCTTGGACGGACAGGTACAAGAGACCCAGTACTTC
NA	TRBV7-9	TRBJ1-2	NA	CASSLAWEEAPNGYTF	TGTGCCAGCAGCTTGGCTTGGGAGGAAGCCCCTAATGGCTACACCTTC
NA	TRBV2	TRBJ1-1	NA	CASSDAGQNTEAFF	TGTGCCAGCAGTGATGCAGGGCAGAACACTGAAGCTTTCTTT
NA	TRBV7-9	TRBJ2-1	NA	CASSFVPGLTYSEQFF	TGTGCCAGCAGCTTCGTCCCGGGACTCACCTATTCTGAGCAGTTCTTC